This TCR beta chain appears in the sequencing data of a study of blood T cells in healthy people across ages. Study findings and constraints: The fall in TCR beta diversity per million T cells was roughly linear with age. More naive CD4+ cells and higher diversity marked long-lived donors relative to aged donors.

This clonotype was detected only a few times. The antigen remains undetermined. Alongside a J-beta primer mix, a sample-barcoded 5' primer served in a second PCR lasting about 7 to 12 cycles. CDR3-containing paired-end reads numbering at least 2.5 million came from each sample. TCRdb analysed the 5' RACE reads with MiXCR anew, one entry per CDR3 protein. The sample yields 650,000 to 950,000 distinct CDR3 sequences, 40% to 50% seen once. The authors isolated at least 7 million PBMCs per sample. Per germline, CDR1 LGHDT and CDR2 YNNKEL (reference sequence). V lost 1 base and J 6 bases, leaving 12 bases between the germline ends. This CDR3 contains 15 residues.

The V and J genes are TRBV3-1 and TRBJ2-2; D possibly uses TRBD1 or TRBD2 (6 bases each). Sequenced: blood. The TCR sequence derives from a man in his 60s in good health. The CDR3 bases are TGTGCCAGCAGCCAAGGGGGGGCCTTTGCCGGGGAGCTGTTTTTT. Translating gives CASSQGGAFAGELFF.